This T cell receptor (beta chain) was documented in a study of siplizumab effects on memory and regulatory T cells. Study-wide results and caveats: Naive T cells were seen as more diverse than memory cells and as major alloresponse contributors.

Remarks on this clone: The antigen is not known.

The study assayed about 10^5 TCR templates per sample. TCRdb keeps only in-frame clones here, not all; method: immunoSEQ multiplex PCR. The sample contains about 87,000 clones, 70% to 90% of which appear only once. The sequenced material came from CD4+ T cells sorted from blood. This clonotype was sampled from a human donor in good health.

The DNA of the CDR3 is TGTGCCAGCAGCTTAGAGGGGAGCGGCTACACCTTC. It is translated as CASSLEGSGYTF. J is TRBJ1-2 and V is TRBV11-2, with unresolved D. Germline CDR1 SGHAT, CDR2 FQNNGV. The length of the CDR3 is 12 residues. V lost 0 bases and J lost 8, with 7 bases in between.